The source of this T cell receptor beta chain is a study of neurological immune-mediated disorders. The CDR3 runs to 11 residues. Trimming removed 3 bases at V and 7 bases at J, with 6 bases between. Notes on the study in general: No CDR3 amino acid sequences were shared by expanded clones across subjects, suggesting private repertoires in all groups. HTLV-1-associated myelopathy had the most TCR clonal expansion, while multiple sclerosis had the least, a level that fell below healthy controls.

At least ten counts were recorded for this clonotype. Its antigen is as yet unknown. 5'RACE generated cDNA with 10-nucleotide random UMIs. TCRdb processed the 5' RACE reads anew with MiXCR; each CDR3 protein has one entry. Among 25,000 to 30,000 distinct CDR3 sequences listed, roughly 25% were seen once. There were 850,000 to 1,000,000 CD4+ or CD8+ T cells used in the sorted libraries. Sequencing used CD4+ T cells from blood. The genes are TRBV12-3 or TRBV12-4 and TRBJ1-1; D is unclear. The receptor's source is a man aged 50 to 60 with HTLV-1-associated myelopathy (HAM/TSP). CDR3 loop: CASSFLNEAFF. The CDR3 DNA is TGTGCCAGCAGTTTCCTGAATGAAGCTTTCTTT.